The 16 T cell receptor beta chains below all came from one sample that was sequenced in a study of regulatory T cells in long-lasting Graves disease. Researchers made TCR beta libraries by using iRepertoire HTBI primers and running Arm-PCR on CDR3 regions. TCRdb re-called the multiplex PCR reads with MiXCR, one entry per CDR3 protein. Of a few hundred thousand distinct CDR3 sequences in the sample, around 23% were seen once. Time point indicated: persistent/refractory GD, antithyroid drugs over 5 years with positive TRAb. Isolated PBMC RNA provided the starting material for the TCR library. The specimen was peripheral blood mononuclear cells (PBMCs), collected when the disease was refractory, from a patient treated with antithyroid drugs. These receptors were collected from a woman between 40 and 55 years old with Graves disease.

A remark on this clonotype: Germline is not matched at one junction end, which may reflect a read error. The CDR3 protein is CACSPLGASNEKLFF. In nucleotides, the CDR3 is TGTGCCTGCAGTCCCCTCGGGGCGTCTAATGAAAAACTGTTTTTT. The chain links TRBV28 to TRBJ1-4; a possible D gene is TRBD1 (5 bases). Germline loops: CDR1 MDHEN, CDR2 SYDVKM. The CDR3 has 15 residues. Together with reference TRBV28 and TRBJ1-4, the CDR3 gives the full variable domain: DVKVTQSSRYLVKRTGEKVFLECVQDMDHENMFWYRQDPGLGLRLIYFSYDVKMKEKGDIPEGYSVSREKKERFSLILESASTNQTSMYLCACSPLGASNEKLFFGSGTQLSVL.

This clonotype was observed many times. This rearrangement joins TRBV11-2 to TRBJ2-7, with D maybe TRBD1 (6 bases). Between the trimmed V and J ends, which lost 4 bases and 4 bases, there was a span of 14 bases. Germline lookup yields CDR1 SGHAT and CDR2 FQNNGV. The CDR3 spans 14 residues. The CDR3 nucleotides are TGTGCCAGCAGCTCAATAGGACAGACGTACGAGCAGTACTTC. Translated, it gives CASSSIGQTYEQYF. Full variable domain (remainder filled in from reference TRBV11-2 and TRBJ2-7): EAGVAQSPRYKIIEKRQSVAFWCNPISGHATLYWYQQILGQGPKLLIQFQNNGVVDDSQLPKDRFSAERLKGVDSTLKIQPAKLEDSAVYLCASSSIGQTYEQYFGPGTRLTVT.

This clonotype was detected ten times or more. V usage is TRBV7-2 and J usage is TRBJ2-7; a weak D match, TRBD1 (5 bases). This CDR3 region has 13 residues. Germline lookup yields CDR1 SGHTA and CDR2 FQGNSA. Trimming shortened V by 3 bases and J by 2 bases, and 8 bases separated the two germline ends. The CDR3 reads CASSFDRAYEQYF. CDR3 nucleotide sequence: TGTGCCAGCAGCTTCGACAGAGCCTACGAGCAGTACTTC.

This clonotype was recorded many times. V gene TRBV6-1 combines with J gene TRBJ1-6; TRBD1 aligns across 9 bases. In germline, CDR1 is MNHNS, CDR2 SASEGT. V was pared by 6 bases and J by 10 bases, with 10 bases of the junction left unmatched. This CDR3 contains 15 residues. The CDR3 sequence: CASSSGQGIRSPLHF. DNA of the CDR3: TGTGCCAGCAGCTCGGGACAGGGAATTCGGTCACCCCTCCACTTT.

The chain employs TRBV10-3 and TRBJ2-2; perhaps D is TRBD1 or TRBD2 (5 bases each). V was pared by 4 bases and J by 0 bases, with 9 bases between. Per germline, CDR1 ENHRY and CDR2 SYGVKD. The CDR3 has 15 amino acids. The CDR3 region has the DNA TGTGCCATCAGTGTCCGGGGCCCGAACACCGGGGAGCTGTTTTTT. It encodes CAISVRGPNTGELFF.

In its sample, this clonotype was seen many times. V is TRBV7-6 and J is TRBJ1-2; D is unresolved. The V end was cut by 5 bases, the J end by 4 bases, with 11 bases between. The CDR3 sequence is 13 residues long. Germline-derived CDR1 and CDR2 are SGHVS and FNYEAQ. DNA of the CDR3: TGTGCCAGCAGCGGCGCCCGAGGCTATGGCTACACCTTC. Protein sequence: CASSGARGYGYTF.

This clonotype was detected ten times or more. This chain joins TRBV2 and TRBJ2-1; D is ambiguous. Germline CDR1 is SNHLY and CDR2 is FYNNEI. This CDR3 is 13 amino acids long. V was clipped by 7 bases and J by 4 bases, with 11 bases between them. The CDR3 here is CASKARLYNEQFF. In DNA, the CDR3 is TGTGCCAGCAAAGCGCGGCTTTACAATGAGCAGTTCTTC.

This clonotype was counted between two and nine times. CDR3 nucleotide sequence: TGTGCCAGCAGTTTCCTCAGGGACTACGAGCAGTACTTC. It translates to CASSFLRDYEQYF. The chain couples TRBV28 to TRBJ2-7; tentatively, D is TRBD1 (5 bases). The CDR3 is made up of 13 amino acids. V was clipped by 3 bases and J by 3 bases, with 9 bases between them. Germline CDR1 and CDR2: MDHEN and SYDVKM.

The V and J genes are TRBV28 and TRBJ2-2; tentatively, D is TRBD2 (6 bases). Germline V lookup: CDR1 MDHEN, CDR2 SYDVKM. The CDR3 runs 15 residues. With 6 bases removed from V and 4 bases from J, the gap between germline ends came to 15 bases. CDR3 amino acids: CASSLSGVVTGELFF. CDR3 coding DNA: TGTGCCAGCAGCCTTTCGGGGGTGGTCACCGGGGAGCTGTTTTTT.

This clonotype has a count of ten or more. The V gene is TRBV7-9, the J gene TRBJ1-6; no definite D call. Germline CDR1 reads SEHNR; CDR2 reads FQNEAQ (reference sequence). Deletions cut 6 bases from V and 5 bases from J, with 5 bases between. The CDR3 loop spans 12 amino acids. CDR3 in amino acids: CASSLNNSPLHF. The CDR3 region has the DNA TGTGCCAGCAGTTTAAATAATTCACCCCTCCACTTT. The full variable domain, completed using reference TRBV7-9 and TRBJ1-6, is DTGVSQNPRHKITKRGQNVTFRCDPISEHNRLYWYRQTLGQGPEFLTYFQNEAQLEKSRLLSDRFSAERPKGSFSTLEIQRTEQGDSAMYLCASSLNNSPLHFGNGTRLTVT.

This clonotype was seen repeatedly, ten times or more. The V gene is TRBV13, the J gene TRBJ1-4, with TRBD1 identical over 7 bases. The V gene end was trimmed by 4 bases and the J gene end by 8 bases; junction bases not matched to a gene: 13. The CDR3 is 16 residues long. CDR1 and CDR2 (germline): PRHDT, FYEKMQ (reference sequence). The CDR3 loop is CASSSKMTGRVEKLFF. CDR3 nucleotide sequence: TGTGCCAGCAGCTCCAAGATGACAGGGCGAGTCGAAAAACTGTTTTTT.

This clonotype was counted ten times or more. The CDR3 here is CSASLGGVEGIQYF. Written as DNA, the CDR3 is TGCAGTGCTAGTCTTGGGGGGGTGGAGGGCATTCAGTACTTC. This chain links TRBV20-1 with TRBJ2-4; 7 bases line up with TRBD2. Germline V gene sequence: CDR1 DFQATT, CDR2 SNEGSKA (reference sequence). This CDR3 spans 14 amino acids. The V gene end was trimmed by 3 bases and the J gene end by 9 bases; junction bases not matched to a gene: 11.

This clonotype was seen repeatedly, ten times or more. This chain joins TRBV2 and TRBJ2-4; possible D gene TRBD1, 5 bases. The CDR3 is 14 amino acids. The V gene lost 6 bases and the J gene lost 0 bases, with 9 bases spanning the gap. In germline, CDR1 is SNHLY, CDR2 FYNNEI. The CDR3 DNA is TGTGCCAGCAGGCAGGGTGTAGCCAAAAACATTCAGTACTTC. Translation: CASRQGVAKNIQYF.

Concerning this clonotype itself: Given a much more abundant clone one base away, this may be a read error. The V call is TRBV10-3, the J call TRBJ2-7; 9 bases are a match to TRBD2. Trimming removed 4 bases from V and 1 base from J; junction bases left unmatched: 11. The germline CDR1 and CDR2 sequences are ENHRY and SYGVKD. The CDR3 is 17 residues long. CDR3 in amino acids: CAISVAGVGRWSYEQYF. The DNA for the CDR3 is TGTGCCATCAGTGTAGCGGGAGTGGGGAGATGGTCCTACGAGCAGTACTTC.

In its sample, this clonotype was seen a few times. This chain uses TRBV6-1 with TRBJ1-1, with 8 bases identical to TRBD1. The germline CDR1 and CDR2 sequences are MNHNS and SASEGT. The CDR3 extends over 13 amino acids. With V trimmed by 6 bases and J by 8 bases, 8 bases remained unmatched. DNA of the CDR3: TGTGCCAGCAGCTCGACAGGGGAAGTAGAAGCTTTCTTT. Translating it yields CASSSTGEVEAFF.

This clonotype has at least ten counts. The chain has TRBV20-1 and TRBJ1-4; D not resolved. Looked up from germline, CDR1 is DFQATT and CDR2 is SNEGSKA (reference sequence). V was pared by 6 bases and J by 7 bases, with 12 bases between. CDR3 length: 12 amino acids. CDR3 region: CSAGRAGEKLFF. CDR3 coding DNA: TGCAGTGCCGGCCGGGCGGGTGAAAAACTGTTTTTT.